This paragraph reports one TCR beta chain. The antigen remains unidentified. The data stem from a study of cytotoxic CD8 clonotypes in ibrutinib-treated CLL. Extraction of approximately 2.2 micrograms of genomic DNA from cryopreserved PBMCs supplied material for TCR beta libraries. Broader study findings: Public clonotypes (which were uncommon) either contracted or remained stable on treatment. Clonality was elevated at ibrutinib response and had returned toward baseline at progression. Patients with sustained remission and those progressing were sampled at differing times.

Sequencing used immunoSEQ multiplex PCR; TCRdb keeps in-frame clones, though not all of them. The table shows approximately 60,000 clones, with roughly 54% occurring only once. Here the sequenced sample was PBMCs, taken at disease progression, from a patient treated with ibrutinib. The sequence was collected from a human donor with chronic lymphocytic leukemia.

The CDR3 nucleotides read TGTGCCAGCAGCTTAGGAGGGGGGGAGACCCAGTACTTC. Translating gives CASSLGGGETQYF. The chain is built from TRBV11-2 and TRBJ2-5; D may be TRBD1 or TRBD2 (6 bases each). The CDR3 is 13 amino acids. Trimming left V 1 base short and J 5 bases short, with 8 bases between. Germline V CDR1 and CDR2: SGHAT, FQNNGV.